The 14 T cell receptor beta chains below all came from one sample that was sequenced in a study of blood T cells in healthy people across ages. Then a second PCR, running roughly 6 to 11 cycles, was carried out with a sample-barcoded 5' primer and a J-beta primer mix. TCRdb passed the 5' RACE reads through MiXCR, listing each CDR3 protein once. The sample yields 980,000 or so distinct CDR3 sequences, around 46% seen once. The sequencing sample was made of blood. The receptors originated from a man aged 25-40 years in good health.

This clonotype was seen a handful of times. The V and J genes are TRBV3-1 and TRBJ2-7; tentatively, D is TRBD2 (5 bases). Trimming shortened V by 4 bases and J by 0 bases, and 10 bases separated the two germline ends. The CDR3 has 14 amino acids. Germline V gene data show CDR1 as LGHDT and CDR2 as YNNKEL (reference sequence). This CDR3 reads CASSPSHSSYEQYF. In nucleotides, the CDR3 is TGTGCCAGCAGCCCTAGCCATTCCTCCTACGAGCAGTACTTC.

The V call is TRBV27, the J call TRBJ2-1; TRBD2 aligns across 14 bases. Germline V gene sequence: CDR1 MNHEY, CDR2 SMNVEV (reference sequence). V was clipped by 5 bases and J by 9 bases; unmatched bases: 9. This CDR3 contains 16 residues. The CDR3 DNA reads TGTGCCAGCAGTCCCACCCGGACTAGCGGGGGGACTGAGCAGTTCTTC. Its translation: CASSPTRTSGGTEQFF.

This clonotype was observed a few times. V gene TRBV9 combines with J gene TRBJ2-1, with D perhaps TRBD2 (6 bases). V lost 0 bases, J lost 0 bases, and 13 bases lay in between. CDR1 is SGDLS, CDR2 YYNGEE, per germline. The CDR3 is 17 residues long. In nucleotides, the CDR3 is TGTGCCAGCAGCGTAGGGAGGGCAGGCAGCTCCTACAATGAGCAGTTCTTC. The encoded protein is CASSVGRAGSSYNEQFF.

The chain has TRBV29-1 and TRBJ2-2; TRBD1 might be the D (6 bases). V lost 6 bases and J lost 6, with 17 bases in between. The CDR3 is made up of 14 amino acids. Germline CDR1 and CDR2: SQVTM and ANQGSEA. The CDR3 nucleotides are TGCAGCGTAGTCACCCAGCAGGGGCCCGGGGAGCTGTTTTTT. Protein: CSVVTQQGPGELFF.

The chain couples TRBV20-1 to TRBJ2-1; TRBD2 aligns across 10 bases. This CDR3 contains 14 residues. The germline CDR1 and CDR2 sequences are DFQATT and SNEGSKA (reference sequence). After removal of 5 bases from V and 5 bases from J, the junction contained 6 bases not matched to a gene. CDR3 bases: TGCAGTGCTCCCGGGACTAGCGCGCACAATGAGCAGTTCTTC. Encoded protein: CSAPGTSAHNEQFF.

This clonotype has more than one count but fewer than ten. CDR3 sequence reads: CATSDFGRASSDTQYF. In DNA, the CDR3 is TGTGCCACCAGTGATTTCGGCAGGGCGTCGTCAGATACGCAGTATTTT. The chain uses TRBV24-1 and TRBJ2-3; TRBD1 is a possible D gene (5 bases). V lost 1 base and J lost 4, with 14 bases in between. The CDR3 has 16 amino acids. The germline V gene encodes CDR1 KGHDR and CDR2 SFDVKD.

V is TRBV4-3 and J is TRBJ2-3, with 9 bases lining up with TRBD1. The CDR3 runs 18 residues. The junction had 9 bases not matched to a gene; V was cut back by 1 base and J by 1 base. The germline V gene has CDR1 LGHNA and CDR2 YSLEER. CDR3 loop: CASSQVVRGQGGTDTQYF. The CDR3 region has the DNA TGCGCCAGCAGCCAAGTCGTAAGGGGACAGGGTGGCACAGATACGCAGTATTTT.

The CDR3 DNA is TGTGCCAGCAGACATAGCGGGGGGGCCCCCTCAGATACGCAGTATTTT. Encoded protein: CASRHSGGAPSDTQYF. The rearrangement uses TRBV7-2 and TRBJ2-3, with 11 positions matching TRBD2. Germline CDR1 and CDR2: SGHTA and FQGNSA. The length of the CDR3 is 16 residues. V was clipped by 6 bases and J by 4 bases; unmatched bases: 9. The entire variable domain, with the rest obtained from reference TRBV7-2 and TRBJ2-3, is as follows: GAGVSQSPSNKVTEKGKDVELRCDPISGHTALYWYRQSLGQGLEFLIYFQGNSAPDKSGLPSDRFSAERTGGSVSTLTIQRTQQEDSAVYLCASRHSGGAPSDTQYFGPGTRLTVL.

The CDR3 sequence: CASSQEPPGPRSSYEQYF. In nucleotides, the CDR3 is TGTGCCAGCAGCCAAGAGCCCCCCGGACCGCGAAGCTCCTACGAGCAGTACTTC. This chain joins TRBV4-2 and TRBJ2-7; D is undetermined. The length of the CDR3 is 18 residues. Germline-derived CDR1 and CDR2 are LGHNA and YNFKEQ. The V and J ends lost 0 bases and 0 bases respectively, with 18 bases between them.

In this sample, this clonotype turned up a few times. The rearrangement uses TRBV7-6 and TRBJ2-7; perhaps TRBD1 as D (6 bases). Between the trimmed V and J ends, which lost 3 bases and 5 bases, there was a span of 14 bases. The germline V gene has CDR1 SGHVS and CDR2 FNYEAQ. The CDR3 consists of 14 residues. Here the CDR3 reads CASSFGPDSHEQYF. Written as DNA, the CDR3 is TGTGCCAGCAGCTTTGGGCCGGACAGCCACGAGCAGTACTTC.

In its sample, this clonotype was seen a few times. CDR3: CASSLHGSNPEQYF. DNA for the CDR3: TGTGCCAGCAGCTTACACGGGTCGAATCCCGAGCAGTACTTC. This chain joins TRBV7-2 and TRBJ2-7; no reliable D call. Germline loops: CDR1 SGHTA, CDR2 FQGNSA. The CDR3 extends over 14 amino acids. The V end was cut by 2 bases, the J end by 6 bases, with 14 bases between.

This chain connects TRBV6-5 to TRBJ2-5; D possibly uses TRBD1 or TRBD2 (5 bases each). The V end was cut by 0 bases, the J end by 11 bases, with 22 bases between. CDR1 MNHEY and CDR2 SVGAGI come from the germline V gene. This CDR3 has 16 amino acids. In DNA, the CDR3 is TGTGCCAGCAGTTACTCGCTGGGGGTATCCTACAATGAGCAGTACTTC. It specifies CASSYSLGVSYNEQYF.

This clonotype turned up a few times. The chain combines TRBV7-9 with TRBJ2-5, with TRBD1 matching over 8 bases. Germline assignment: CDR1 SEHNR and CDR2 FQNEAQ (reference sequence). The CDR3 loop spans 14 amino acids. The ends lost 5 bases at V and 5 bases at J; junction bases unmatched: 7. CDR3 in amino acids: CASSRAGGAETQYF. The CDR3 DNA reads as TGTGCCAGCAGCCGGGCAGGGGGCGCGGAGACCCAGTACTTC.

In this sample, this clonotype turned up a few times. The chain carries TRBV10-3 and TRBJ2-1; D remains ambiguous. CDR1 is ENHRY and CDR2 is SYGVKD in the germline V gene. The CDR3 is made up of 11 amino acids. The V and J ends lost 7 bases and 7 bases respectively, with 8 bases between them. The CDR3, as DNA: TGTGCCATCACCGAAGGAAATGAGCAGTTCTTC. Translating it yields CAITEGNEQFF.